This T cell receptor beta chain was documented in a study of radiotherapy plus CTLA-4 blockade in lung cancer. Study summary: An objective response was seen in approximately 17% of patients, and disease control in about 31%. Whole-study results and caveats: Strongest reported response predictors: early blood clone changes and post-radiation interferon-beta. In blood, after radiotherapy plus ipilimumab, tumor-derived TCR clones expanded.

Focal radiation and CTLA-4 blockade (ipilimumab) were tested in chemo-refractory metastatic non-small-cell lung cancer patients. On this clone itself: Its specificity is unknown.

V lost 3 bases and J 6 bases, leaving 11 bases between the germline ends. The CDR3 runs 13 residues. Germline CDR1 is LNHNV and CDR2 is YYDKDF (reference sequence). Some clones are missing from TCRdb's copy, which holds only in-frame ones; the method was immunoSEQ multiplex PCR. There are 55,000 to 65,000 clones in the sample; approximately 79% occur only once, and about 3% lies in the top ten. J is TRBJ1-2 and V is TRBV15; D remains unclear. This specimen consisted of peripheral blood, obtained from a patient treated with radiotherapy plus ipilimumab. The receptor was derived from a human donor with non-small cell lung cancer who had a complete response to radiotherapy plus ipilimumab. The CDR3 region has the DNA TGTGCCACCAGCAGCATGAGGCGCCATGGCTACACCTTC. Its protein product is CATSSMRRHGYTF.